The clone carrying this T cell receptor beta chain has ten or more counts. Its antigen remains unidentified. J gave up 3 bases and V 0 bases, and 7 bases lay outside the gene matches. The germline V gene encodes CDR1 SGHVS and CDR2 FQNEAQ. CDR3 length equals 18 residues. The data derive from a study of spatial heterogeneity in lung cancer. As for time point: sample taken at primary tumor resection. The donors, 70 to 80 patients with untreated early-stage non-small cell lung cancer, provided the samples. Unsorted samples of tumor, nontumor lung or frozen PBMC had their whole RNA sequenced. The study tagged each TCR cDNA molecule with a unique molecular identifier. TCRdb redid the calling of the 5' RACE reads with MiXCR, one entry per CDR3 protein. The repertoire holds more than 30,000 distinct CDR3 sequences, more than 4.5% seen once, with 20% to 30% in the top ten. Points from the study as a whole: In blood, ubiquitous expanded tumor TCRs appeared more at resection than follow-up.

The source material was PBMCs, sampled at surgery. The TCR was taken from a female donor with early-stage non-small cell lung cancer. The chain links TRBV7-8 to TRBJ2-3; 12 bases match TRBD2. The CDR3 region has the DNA TGTGCCAGCAGCTTAGCGCGGGCTAGCGGGGGGGCTACAGATACGCAGTATTTT. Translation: CASSLARASGGATDTQYF.